This T cell receptor (beta chain) comes out of a study of OX40 agonist ivuxolimab in advanced cancers. Points on this clone: Its antigen remains unidentified.

V was trimmed by 4 bases and J by 3 bases, leaving 13 bases between them. The length of the CDR3 is 15 residues. Germline V gene data show CDR1 as MNHEY and CDR2 as SVGAGI. Method: immunoSEQ multiplex PCR; TCRdb's copy keeps in-frame clones and lacks some. The table lists roughly 68,000 clones, around 93% of them singletons. General study results and limits: The CD4+ and CD8+ T cells in the blood had expanded clonally by week 6 at 0.1 to 3.0 mg/kg.

The chain carries TRBV6-5 and TRBJ1-5, with a possible D match to TRBD1 (6 bases). The sequence was collected from an adult with an advanced solid tumor such as melanoma, head and neck, liver or kidney cancer. The specimen comprised CD4+ or CD8+ T cells sorted from blood, sampled in a trial of the OX40 agonist ivuxolimab. This chain's CDR3 is CASSSDGQFNQPQHF. CDR3 nucleotide sequence: TGTGCCAGCAGTTCCGACGGACAGTTCAATCAGCCCCAGCATTTT.